The next 9 T cell receptor beta chains were all read from a single sample in a study of beta chain features in type 1 diabetes. Since all of the isolated RNA was reverse transcribed, expressed TCRB transcripts were what got sequenced. Assay used: immunoSEQ multiplex PCR; TCRdb lists only in-frame clones, some missing. The sample has 350,000 to 400,000 clones, approximately 16% seen once. Sequencing was carried out using naive CD4+ T cells from blood. The receptors shown here come from a woman between 18 and 29 years old in good health.

This clone appeared a few times. The rearrangement joins TRBV30 to TRBJ1-5, with TRBD1 as a possible D gene (5 bases). Germline CDR1 and CDR2: GTSNPN and SVGIG (reference sequence). Trimming removed 2 bases at V and 5 bases at J, with 10 bases between. The CDR3 loop spans 13 amino acids. Here the CDR3 DNA reads TGTGCCTGGAGTCGCAGGGATGATCAGCCCCAGCATTTT. It codes for CAWSRRDDQPQHF.

This chain uses TRBV25-1 with TRBJ2-2; no firm D call. The CDR3 runs to 13 residues. Germline-derived CDR1 and CDR2 are MGHDK and SYGVNS. V dropped 3 bases and J dropped 5 bases, with 7 bases sitting between them. The CDR3, as DNA: TGTGCCAGCAGTGAGCCCGAGACCGGGGAGCTGTTTTTT. As protein: CASSEPETGELFF.

This clone was seen a handful of times. This chain joins TRBV5-4 and TRBJ2-3; 9 bases are shared with TRBD2. This CDR3 region has 15 residues. Germline-derived CDR1 and CDR2 are SGHNT and YYREEE (reference sequence). Trimming removed 4 bases from V and 1 base from J; junction bases left unmatched: 4. For the CDR3, the DNA is TGTGCCAGCAGCCTGCGACTAGCGGGCACAGATACGCAGTATTTT. Translated: CASSLRLAGTDTQYF.

This clone was seen a handful of times. The chain has TRBV30 and TRBJ1-5; no reliable D call. V dropped 2 bases and J dropped 4 bases, with 12 bases sitting between them. The germline V gene has CDR1 GTSNPN and CDR2 SVGIG (reference sequence). The CDR3 consists of 14 residues. CDR3 in DNA: TGTGCCTGGAGTAAGAGCCAAATGAATCAGCCCCAGCATTTT. Translated: CAWSKSQMNQPQHF. The full variable domain, its missing parts supplied by reference TRBV30 and TRBJ1-5, is SQTIHQWPATLVQPVGSPLSLECTVEGTSNPNLYWYRQAAGRGLQLLFYSVGIGQISSEVPQNLSASRPQDRQFILSSKKLLLSDSGFYLCAWSKSQMNQPQHFGDGTRLSIL.

The chain couples TRBV7-3 to TRBJ2-6; tentatively, D is TRBD1 (6 bases). CDR3 length: 11 amino acids. V gave up 3 bases and J gave up 12 bases, with 6 bases separating them. CDR1 and CDR2 from the germline V gene are SGHTA and FQGTGA. Written as DNA, the CDR3 is TGTGCCAGCAGCTTGACAGGCGTCCTGACTTTC. This sequence encodes CASSLTGVLTF.

A note on this clone: Other nucleotide sequences from this sample produce the same CDR3. The CDR3 protein is CASSFLYEQYF. The CDR3 bases are TGTGCCAGCAGTTTTCTCTACGAGCAGTACTTC. The chain employs TRBV28 and TRBJ2-7; D unclear. Trimming removed 3 bases from V and 3 bases from J, with 3 bases in between. The CDR3 spans 11 residues. The germline V gene encodes CDR1 MDHEN and CDR2 SYDVKM.

The table lists this clone with a few counts. The V gene is TRBV7-2, the J gene TRBJ1-5, with a tentative D call TRBD1 (6 bases). This CDR3 is built from 16 residues. CDR1 is SGHTA, CDR2 FQGNSA, per germline. The V and J ends lost 5 bases and 1 base respectively, with 15 bases between them. CDR3 residues: CASSVFRDTSNQPQHF. The CDR3, as DNA: TGTGCCAGCAGCGTCTTCCGGGACACAAGCAATCAGCCCCAGCATTTT.

The V gene is TRBV28, the J gene TRBJ1-1; TRBD1 aligns across 8 bases. The V and J ends lost 1 base and 6 bases, in that order; junction bases with no gene match: 4. The CDR3 length is 14 residues. Germline V lookup: CDR1 MDHEN, CDR2 SYDVKM. The CDR3 DNA reads TGTGCCAGCAGTTTATTTACCAGGGGGCCTGAAGCTTTCTTT. This codes for CASSLFTRGPEAFF. Supplemented by reference TRBV28 and TRBJ1-1, the full variable domain reads DVKVTQSSRYLVKRTGEKVFLECVQDMDHENMFWYRQDPGLGLRLIYFSYDVKMKEKGDIPEGYSVSREKKERFSLILESASTNQTSMYLCASSLFTRGPEAFFGQGTRLTVV.

This sequence joins TRBV4-3 and TRBJ1-4, with TRBD1 matching 7 bases. Germline assignment: CDR1 LGHNA and CDR2 YSLEER. The CDR3 consists of 18 residues. Unmatched junction bases numbered 8, after V lost 0 bases and J lost 1 base. Written as DNA, the CDR3 is TGCGCCAGCAGCCAAGATTTCAAGCGGACAGGAACTAATGAAAAACTGTTTTTT. Translating gives CASSQDFKRTGTNEKLFF.